This entry lists 5 T cell receptor beta chains sequenced from one sample in a study of regulatory T cells in long-lasting Graves disease. TCR beta libraries were built with iRepertoire HTBI primers and Arm-PCR of CDR3 regions. TCRdb used MiXCR to reprocess the multiplex PCR reads, holding one entry per CDR3 protein. The sample shows over 350,000 distinct CDR3 sequences, 12% to 15% of them seen only once. The time point was: newly diagnosed GD, antithyroid drugs for less than 3 months. RNA isolated from PBMCs was used to make the TCR library. The sample was also reused in another study, on T cells in Graves' hyperthyroidism and ophthalmopathy.

The sequences come from peripheral blood mononuclear cells (PBMCs), collected at new diagnosis, from a patient treated with antithyroid drugs. Receptors were obtained from a woman aged 50 to 65 with Graves disease.

Written as DNA, the CDR3 is TGTGCCAGCAGCACCCCCCCTAGCGGGAGGGACACCGGGGAGCTGTTTTTT. Protein sequence: CASSTPPSGRDTGELFF. V gene TRBV28 combines with J gene TRBJ2-2; the match to TRBD2 covers 12 bases. Trimming took 6 bases from V and 3 from J; bases not matched to a gene: 8. Germline CDR1 reads MDHEN; CDR2 reads SYDVKM. The CDR3 contains 17 residues.

At least ten counts were recorded for this clonotype. The chain links TRBV9 to TRBJ2-3, with TRBD1 matching 10 bases. The CDR3 contains 16 residues. Germline lookup yields CDR1 SGDLS and CDR2 YYNGEE. Trimming cost V 3 bases and J 4 bases; bases outside gene matches: 8. In nucleotides, the CDR3 is TGTGCCAGCAGCGCAGAACATGGACAGGGGGCAGATACGCAGTATTTT. Translating it yields CASSAEHGQGADTQYF.

This clonotype was seen many times. The CDR3 protein is CASSSASGRDYEQYF. CDR3 in DNA: TGTGCCAGCAGCTCCGCTAGCGGGAGGGACTACGAGCAGTACTTC. The chain uses TRBV7-2 and TRBJ2-7; 12 bases line up with TRBD2. V lost 4 bases, J lost 3 bases, and 4 bases stayed unmatched. The CDR3 is 15 amino acids. Per germline, CDR1 SGHTA and CDR2 FQGNSA.

This clonotype was observed at least ten times. V gene TRBV19 combines with J gene TRBJ1-5; D remains unclear. The CDR3 extends over 16 amino acids. The V gene's germline CDR1 is LNHDA and CDR2 SQIVND (reference sequence). The germline V and J ends were trimmed by 1 base and 0 bases, with 10 bases remaining between them. The CDR3 spells CASSIALDRSNQPQHF. The CDR3 coding sequence is TGTGCCAGTAGTATAGCTTTGGACCGTAGCAATCAGCCCCAGCATTTT.

This clonotype has more than one count but fewer than ten. The rearrangement joins TRBV19 to TRBJ2-7; weak D call: TRBD2 (6 bases). CDR1 is LNHDA and CDR2 is SQIVND in the germline V gene (reference sequence). Between the trimmed V and J ends, which lost 7 bases and 2 bases, there was a span of 24 bases. The CDR3 spans 17 residues. CDR3 bases: TGTGCCAGTACCCTGGCGCACGGGACTCCTCCTACCTACGAGCAGTACTTC. Encoded protein: CASTLAHGTPPTYEQYF.